The following is a TCR beta chain sequence with its context. The data derive from a study of T cell changes during pregnancy in multiple sclerosis. The data were produced by immunoSEQ multiplex PCR, yet TCRdb's version contains in-frame clones alone and is incomplete. This repertoire shows roughly 110,000 clones, roughly 89% found once; its top ten account for over 1.5%. Looked up from germline, CDR1 is MNHNS and CDR2 is SASEGT. J lost 6 bases, V lost 11 bases, and 8 bases had no gene match. CDR3 size: 12 residues. Sequences were derived from peripheral blood, sampled before pregnancy. This clonotype originated in a female donor with multiple sclerosis, enrolled in a pregnancy study. The chain carries TRBV6-1 and TRBJ2-7, with 9 bases matching TRBD2. The CDR3 is CAVGGLAFEQYF. Written as DNA, the CDR3 is TGTGCCGTAGGAGGACTAGCGTTCGAGCAGTACTTC.